This TCR beta chain was identified during a study of blood T cell repertoires in COVID-19. Generated by immunoSEQ multiplex PCR, the TCRdb table keeps only in-frame clones and is missing some. The sample lists 270,000 or so clones, 65% to 85% occurring once. This CDR3 region has 16 residues. J gave up 4 bases and V 6 bases, and 8 bases lay outside the gene matches. Germline CDR1 is MNHNY and CDR2 is SVGAGI (reference sequence). The chain recombines TRBV6-6 with TRBJ1-6; 8 positions match TRBD1. Sequencing was done on a sample of peripheral blood. This TCR was recovered from a human donor with COVID-19, enrolled during active disease. The donor label of this sample is uncertain. The chain's CDR3 is CASRRTGTGYNSPLHF. The CDR3 coding sequence is TGTGCCAGCAGGAGGACAGGGACGGGATATAATTCACCCCTCCACTTT.